Given below is one T cell receptor (beta chain) in context. After isolation, RNA underwent reverse transcription to generate cDNA as the sequencing template. Using immunoSEQ multiplex PCR, the repertoire was profiled, and TCRdb retains in-frame clones only, with some absent. The sample contains 250,000 to 300,000 clones, 58% of which appear only once. The sample originates from a study of CD8+ T cells in alopecia areata. Study-wide context: The study gave treated patients oral tofacitinib at 5 to 10 mg twice daily.

Treatment of the sample: oral pan-JAK inhibitor, 5-10 mg twice daily. This TCR was sampled from a human donor with alopecia areata. Material: CD4+ T cells sorted from blood, obtained at week 24, from a patient treated with tofacitinib.

The CDR3 reads CARGRGDTQYF. The CDR3, as DNA: TGTGCCAGAGGGCGCGGGGATACGCAGTATTTT. The chain has TRBV2 and TRBJ2-3, with D tentatively TRBD2 (5 bases). Per germline, CDR1 SNHLY and CDR2 FYNNEI. The CDR3 runs to 11 residues. V was cut by 9 bases and J by 6 bases, with 10 bases left in between.